These T cell receptor beta chains were read from a single sample in a study of identical twins. TCRdb called the 5' RACE reads again in MiXCR, with one record for every CDR3 protein. The repertoire has approximately 260,000 distinct CDR3 sequences, approximately 8.3% of them found once; the top ten carry around 3%. These same data were also listed under a study on yellow fever vaccine responses in identical twins.

Sequenced: CD8+ T cells sorted from blood. All receptors come from a woman aged 18-29 years in good health. Each CDR3 is given with its conserved first and last residue. The order of the fields is V gene, CDR3 protein.

v_call: TRBV20-1; cdr3_aa: CSARDLKPFGTSGAYEQYF
v_call: TRBV27; cdr3_aa: CASSALLELTYNEQFF
v_call: TRBV11-2; cdr3_aa: CASSLVWDREDNVLTF
v_call: TRBV6-2/TRBV6-3; cdr3_aa: CASSSIAEHSYEQYF
v_call: TRBV6-5; cdr3_aa: CASSYGGENAFF
v_call: TRBV9; cdr3_aa: CASSAEAGLKSNTEAFF
v_call: TRBV27; cdr3_aa: CASSHWETNTGELFF
v_call: TRBV6-5; cdr3_aa: CASSYSNLLGTGLAGELFF
v_call: TRBV7-2; cdr3_aa: CASSLPGQGYNEQFF
v_call: TRBV4-2; cdr3_aa: CASSQGDYNEQFF
v_call: TRBV18; cdr3_aa: CASSPQVSGGGGAEQYF
v_call: TRBV7-9; cdr3_aa: CASSLTDRGPNSPLHF
v_call: TRBV20-1; cdr3_aa: CSARDLLAVGDEQFF
v_call: TRBV20-1; cdr3_aa: CSARSSRGNSNQPQHF
v_call: TRBV11-2; cdr3_aa: CASSPGTAVVDNEQFF
v_call: TRBV6-2/TRBV6-3; cdr3_aa: CASSPAGESYEQYF
v_call: TRBV20-1; cdr3_aa: CSARDLWGQADHEQYF
v_call: TRBV2; cdr3_aa: CASVGRVGEQYF
v_call: TRBV20-1; cdr3_aa: CSASEIQGAFYEQYF
v_call: TRBV7-2; cdr3_aa: CASSLVAGGFSYEQYF
v_call: TRBV27; cdr3_aa: CASSLYGYYGYTF
v_call: TRBV6-2/TRBV6-3; cdr3_aa: CASSYFRISGANVLTF
v_call: TRBV20-1; cdr3_aa: CSASSRRSGPTDTQYF
v_call: TRBV4-3; cdr3_aa: CASSQGTLREYDYNEQFF
v_call: TRBV27; cdr3_aa: CASSRAGDDYNEQFF
v_call: TRBV25-1; cdr3_aa: CASSDSVGDQPQHF
v_call: TRBV27; cdr3_aa: CASSQYRGNQETQYF
v_call: TRBV5-1; cdr3_aa: CASSIAYWSSYEQYF
v_call: TRBV21-1; cdr3_aa: CASSILGSLSYEQYF
v_call: TRBV27; cdr3_aa: CASSLGDVSYNEQFF
v_call: TRBV6-2/TRBV6-3; cdr3_aa: CASSPGTSGRNEQFF
v_call: TRBV6-2/TRBV6-3; cdr3_aa: CASSYGMGGYEQYF
v_call: TRBV7-8; cdr3_aa: CASSTVFEQFF
v_call: TRBV6-5; cdr3_aa: CASSYPTAGYTEAFF
v_call: TRBV27; cdr3_aa: CASSSSPGTDTQYF
v_call: TRBV15; cdr3_aa: CATSEKPSTDTQYF
v_call: TRBV12-3/TRBV12-4; cdr3_aa: CALSLNLAALGGTDTQYF